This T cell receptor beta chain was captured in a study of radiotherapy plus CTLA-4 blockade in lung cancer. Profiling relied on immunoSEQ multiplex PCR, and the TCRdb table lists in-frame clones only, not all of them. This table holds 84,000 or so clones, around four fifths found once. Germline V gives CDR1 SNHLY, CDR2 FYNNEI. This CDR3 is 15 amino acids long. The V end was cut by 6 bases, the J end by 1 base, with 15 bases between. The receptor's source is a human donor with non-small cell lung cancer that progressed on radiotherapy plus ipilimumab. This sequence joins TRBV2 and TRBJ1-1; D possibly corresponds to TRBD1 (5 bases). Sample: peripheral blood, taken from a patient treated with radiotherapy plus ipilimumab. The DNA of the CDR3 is TGTGCCAGCAGCCTCGTGGGGACGGCGAACACTGAAGCTTTCTTT. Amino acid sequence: CASSLVGTANTEAFF.